This T cell receptor beta chain was profiled in a study of vaccination effects on CD4 cells after COVID-19. Study summary: Two recovered convalescent patients were sampled 16 days and one week pre-vaccination.

ViraFEST expansion of antigen-specific CD4+ T cells with viral peptide pools preceded sequencing. Isolation of CD4+ T cells took place after less than 12 days of culture. A positive SARS-CoV-2 PCR test fell between March and December 2020. Supplemented with around 9.8 IU/ml IL-2 and 9.5 to 10 ug/ml peptides, 2 million to 2.5 million PBMC per well were kept in culture. The data were produced by immunoSEQ multiplex PCR, yet TCRdb's version contains in-frame clones alone and is incomplete. The table lists under 35,000 clones, 72% of them singletons, with 28% in the top ten. V was shortened by 2 bases and J by 1 base, with 6 bases between the two germline ends. The CDR3 runs to 13 residues. The germline V gene encodes CDR1 SGHDT and CDR2 YYEEEE. Study results and limitations: The study found marked clonal contraction of infection- and vaccine-induced clones late after vaccination. Convalescent patients numbered few in the study; early post-infection timepoints were missing entirely.

As regards this clone: Antigen unknown.

This receptor was obtained from a human donor who had a prior SARS-CoV-2 infection. The sequencing used CD4+ T cells from PBMCs cultured with a peptide pool, collected before COVID-19 vaccination. V gene TRBV5-6 combines with J gene TRBJ1-1; D is undetermined. The CDR3, as DNA: TGTGCCAGCAGCTTCACTAGGAACACTGAAGCTTTCTTT. Its translation is CASSFTRNTEAFF.